The text below deals with one T cell receptor (beta chain). Each patient with chemo-refractory metastatic non-small-cell lung cancer was treated with focal radiation plus CTLA-4 blockade using ipilimumab. Assay used: immunoSEQ multiplex PCR; TCRdb lists only in-frame clones, some missing. The table has 75,000 to 100,000 clones, around nine tenths seen once. This sample stems from a study of radiotherapy plus CTLA-4 blockade in lung cancer. Across the study: Patients showed objective responses in 18% of cases and disease control in 30% to 40%.

Here the sequenced sample was peripheral blood, taken from a patient treated with radiotherapy plus ipilimumab. The source is a human donor with non-small cell lung cancer that progressed on radiotherapy plus ipilimumab.

The DNA for the CDR3 is TGTGCCAGCAGTTACTCCCCACAGAACAACTATGGCTACACCTTC. It yields the protein CASSYSPQNNYGYTF. The chain employs TRBV6-6 and TRBJ1-2; D ambiguous. This CDR3 has 15 residues. Germline loops: CDR1 MNHNY, CDR2 SVGAGI (reference sequence). V was pared by 0 bases and J by 2 bases, with 10 bases between.